This T cell receptor beta chain was recovered during a study of CD8+ T cells in alopecia areata. Study observations and caveats: Affected scalp, especially in alopecia totalis/universalis, had a higher clonality than normal scalp did.

The CDR3 spans 16 residues. Deletions cut 6 bases from V and 0 bases from J, with 15 bases between. Germline CDR1 reads SGHVS; CDR2 reads FQNEAQ. PBMCs served as the source from which CD4+ and CD8+ T cells were sorted. TCR sequencing used cDNA made by reverse transcription of extracted RNA. The assay was immunoSEQ multiplex PCR, and TCRdb's table has in-frame clones only and misses some. The sample lists hundreds of thousands of clones; around three fifths were seen once. As concerns this clone: Its matching antigen is unknown.

The chain recombines TRBV7-8 with TRBJ2-1; a weak D match, TRBD2 (6 bases). The input for sequencing was CD4+ T cells sorted from blood, taken at week 0. The sequence was collected from a human donor with alopecia areata. The CDR3 here is CASSTDGGSSYNEQFF. The CDR3 DNA is TGTGCCAGCAGTACCGACGGGGGTAGCTCCTACAATGAGCAGTTCTTC.